The 18 T cell receptor beta chains reported below all come from one sample, sequenced in a study of T cell responses to AZD1222 COVID-19 vaccine. The repertoire was sequenced with immunoSEQ multiplex PCR; TCRdb's copy has only in-frame clones and lacks some. The sample shows almost 80,000 clones, 75% to 90% of them seen only once. The sample was peripheral blood, taken on day 0 of AZD1222 vaccination. The receptors were gathered from an adult in good health.

This sequence joins TRBV2 and TRBJ2-1, with no clear D. Germline values: CDR1 SNHLY, CDR2 FYNNEI. The germline V and J ends were trimmed by 4 bases and 5 bases, with 3 bases remaining between them. This CDR3 comprises 11 residues. The CDR3 reads CASSADNEQFF. In nucleotides, the CDR3 is TGTGCCAGCAGTGCCGACAATGAGCAGTTCTTC.

The chain has TRBV5-6 and TRBJ1-1; 8 bases map to TRBD1. The CDR3 covers 12 residues. The trim removed 5 bases at V and 8 bases at J, leaving 5 bases unmatched. CDR1 SGHDT and CDR2 YYEEEE come from the germline V gene. CDR3 loop: CASRGTGQEAFF. The DNA of the CDR3 is TGTGCCAGCAGGGGGACAGGCCAAGAAGCTTTCTTT.

This chain connects TRBV27 to TRBJ1-2, with unresolved D. CDR3 length equals 15 residues. Germline values: CDR1 MNHEY, CDR2 SMNVEV (reference sequence). With 7 bases removed from V and 4 bases from J, the gap between germline ends came to 19 bases. CDR3 DNA sequence: TGTGCCAGCAAGAAGAACAGTCAGTTTTCCTATGGCTACACCTTC. It yields the protein CASKKNSQFSYGYTF.

This chain joins TRBV24-1 and TRBJ1-2; tentative D call: TRBD1 (6 bases). This CDR3 spans 14 amino acids. Germline V gene data show CDR1 as KGHDR and CDR2 as SFDVKD. V dropped 1 base and J dropped 4 bases, with 9 bases sitting between them. CDR3 bases: TGTGCCACCAGTGATTTCTGGACAGCCTATGGCTACACCTTC. Amino acid sequence: CATSDFWTAYGYTF.

The CDR3 region is CASSSSGRGYEQYF. CDR3 bases: TGTGCCAGCAGCTCTAGCGGGAGGGGGTACGAGCAGTACTTC. The chain joins TRBV11-3 to TRBJ2-7, with TRBD2 matching over 12 bases. Per the germline V gene, CDR1 is SGHNT and CDR2 is YENEEA. The V segment lost 4 bases and the J segment 4 bases; nucleotides outside the gene matches: 2. The length of the CDR3 is 14 residues.

The V and J genes are TRBV5-1 and TRBJ2-5, with a possible D match to TRBD1 (5 bases). The V gene's germline CDR1 is SGHRS and CDR2 YFSETQ. Trimming took 4 bases from V and 5 from J, leaving 18 bases between them. The CDR3 contains 15 residues. This CDR3 is CASSPSPGKGETQYF. The CDR3 DNA sequence: TGCGCCAGCAGCCCCTCCCCCGGTAAGGGGGAGACCCAGTACTTC.

In its sample, this clone was seen once. The chain is built from TRBV13 and TRBJ1-5; D gene uncertain. This CDR3 has 14 amino acids. V dropped 4 bases and J dropped 1 base, with 8 bases sitting between them. The germline V gene encodes CDR1 PRHDT and CDR2 FYEKMQ (reference sequence). Here the CDR3 reads CASSSGESNQPQHF. CDR3 nucleotide sequence: TGTGCCAGCAGCTCCGGGGAGAGCAATCAGCCCCAGCATTTT.

CDR3 sequence: CASRGGTEAFF. In DNA form, the CDR3 reads TGTGCCAGCAGGGGTGGCACTGAAGCTTTCTTT. This chain links TRBV5-4 with TRBJ1-1, with D unresolved. The germline gives CDR1 SGHNT, CDR2 YYREEE (reference sequence). The CDR3 loop spans 11 amino acids. Trimming took off 5 bases at V and 4 bases at J, with 6 bases between the two ends. Complete variable domain (other parts from reference TRBV5-4 and TRBJ1-1): ETGVTQSPTHLIKTRGQQVTLRCSSQSGHNTVSWYQQALGQGPQFIFQYYREEENGRGNFPPRFSGLQFPNYSSELNVNALELDDSALYLCASRGGTEAFFGQGTRLTVV.

The chain combines TRBV12-3 or TRBV12-4 with TRBJ2-6, with unresolved D. Trimming left V 6 bases short and J 0 bases short, with 3 bases between. The CDR3 runs 13 residues. CDR3 DNA: TGTGCCAGCAGGGCCTCTGGGGCCAACGTCCTGACTTTC. The encoded protein is CASRASGANVLTF.

The gene calls are TRBV6-1 and TRBJ2-7, with 7 nucleotides matching TRBD1. With V trimmed by 2 bases and J by 0 bases, 1 base remained unmatched. The CDR3 is 14 residues long. Germline V gene sequence: CDR1 MNHNS, CDR2 SASEGT. The CDR3 DNA reads as TGTGCCAGCAGTGAATGGGACAGCTCCTACGAGCAGTACTTC. Translation: CASSEWDSSYEQYF.

The chain links TRBV9 to TRBJ1-1; TRBD1 aligns across 9 bases. This CDR3 is 15 amino acids long. Germline lookup yields CDR1 SGDLS and CDR2 YYNGEE. The V gene end was trimmed by 0 bases and the J gene end by 10 bases; junction bases not matched to a gene: 10. The CDR3 DNA reads TGTGCCAGCAGCGTAGCTGGGACAGGGTCTACAAGAGCTTTCTTT. Amino acids: CASSVAGTGSTRAFF.

V is TRBV28 and J is TRBJ2-3, with 10 positions matching TRBD2. The CDR3 totals 14 residues. The V segment lost 6 bases and the J segment 8 bases; nucleotides outside the gene matches: 8. CDR1 MDHEN and CDR2 SYDVKM come from the germline V gene. This CDR3 reads CASSPALAGTTQYF. CDR3 sequence (DNA): TGTGCCAGCAGCCCTGCACTAGCGGGGACTACGCAGTATTTT.

The rearrangement joins TRBV6-5 to TRBJ2-1; 9 bases line up with TRBD2. The CDR3 contains 13 residues. V lost 8 bases, J lost 5 bases, and 4 bases stayed unmatched. The germline CDR1 and CDR2 sequences are MNHEY and SVGAGI. This CDR3 reads CASSASGNNEQFF. The CDR3 DNA sequence: TGTGCCAGCTCTGCTAGCGGGAACAATGAGCAGTTCTTC.

This sequence joins TRBV11-3 and TRBJ2-1, with D possibly called TRBD1 or TRBD2 (6 bases each). V was clipped by 5 bases and J by 10 bases, with 18 bases between them. From germline, CDR1 is SGHNT and CDR2 YENEEA. The CDR3 sequence is 14 residues long. CDR3 in DNA: TGTGCCAGCAGCAATAGGGGGACCGCGGGGGAGCAGTTCTTC. It translates to CASSNRGTAGEQFF.

This chain links TRBV13 with TRBJ1-2, with D possibly matching TRBD1 (5 bases). CDR1 and CDR2 (germline): PRHDT, FYEKMQ (reference sequence). This CDR3 has 15 residues. Deletions cut 5 bases from V and 3 bases from J, with 16 bases between. The CDR3 nucleotides are TGTGCCAGCAGCCCACAGGATTCGGGGTACTATGGCTACACCTTC. Protein product: CASSPQDSGYYGYTF.

This clone was counted once. The rearrangement uses TRBV30 and TRBJ1-2, with D possibly being TRBD1 (5 bases). With 8 bases removed from V and 2 bases from J, the gap between germline ends came to 15 bases. Germline V gene lookup returns CDR1 GTSNPN and CDR2 SVGIG (reference sequence). CDR3 length: 13 amino acids. CDR3 nucleotide sequence: TGTGCCAGTAGTTCCGGGACCAACTATGGCTACACCTTC. Its protein is CASSSGTNYGYTF.

This chain connects TRBV2 to TRBJ1-2, with D unresolved. Between the trimmed V and J ends, which lost 1 base and 4 bases, there was a span of 10 bases. The CDR3 consists of 14 residues. Germline CDR1 and CDR2: SNHLY and FYNNEI. The CDR3 loop is CASSEEKGSYGYTF. The CDR3 DNA sequence: TGTGCCAGCAGTGAAGAGAAAGGGTCCTATGGCTACACCTTC.

The gene calls are TRBV7-2 and TRBJ1-5, with a weak D call TRBD1 (6 bases). The germline V gene encodes CDR1 SGHTA and CDR2 FQGNSA. The CDR3 length is 14 residues. With 5 bases removed from V and 7 bases from J, the gap between germline ends came to 15 bases. The CDR3 DNA reads TGTGCCAGCAGCACTCGGACAGAAGGGCAGCCCCAGCATTTT. Amino acid sequence: CASSTRTEGQPQHF.